A single sample gave rise to the 25 T cell receptor beta chains below, sequenced in a study of blood T cells in healthy people across ages. A second PCR of roughly 7 to 11 cycles used a sample-barcoded 5' primer and a J-beta primer mix. TCRdb processed the 5' RACE reads anew with MiXCR; each CDR3 protein has one entry. Of almost 1 million distinct CDR3 sequences listed, roughly half are singletons. The specimen sequenced was blood. The origin of the receptors is a woman in her sixties or seventies in good health.

This clonotype was recorded once. J is TRBJ2-1 and V is TRBV4-1; D not certain. V was shortened by 0 bases and J by 6 bases, with 18 bases between the two germline ends. Germline CDR1 and CDR2: MGHRA and YSYEKL. The CDR3 contains 17 residues. The CDR3 sequence: CASSQDEANSFRNEQFF. The CDR3 coding sequence is TGCGCCAGCAGCCAAGACGAGGCAAACTCTTTCCGCAATGAGCAGTTCTTC.

The gene calls are TRBV5-6 and TRBJ1-4, with 7 positions matching TRBD1. V was clipped by 2 bases and J by 7 bases; unmatched bases: 5. The CDR3 loop spans 14 amino acids. Germline V gene sequence: CDR1 SGHDT, CDR2 YYEEEE. The CDR3 DNA follows: TGTGCCAGCAGCTTCAGGGGGTCGACTGAAAAACTGTTTTTT. Amino acid sequence: CASSFRGSTEKLFF.

The gene calls are TRBV14 and TRBJ2-7; weak D call: TRBD2 (5 bases). The V gene's germline CDR1 is SGHDN and CDR2 FVKESK. This CDR3 comprises 16 residues. The V and J ends lost 4 bases and 2 bases respectively, with 18 bases between them. CDR3 nucleotide sequence: TGTGCCAGCAGCCGAGAAAATCCACGGCGGGCCTACGAGCAGTACTTC. Residues: CASSRENPRRAYEQYF.

This chain connects TRBV5-1 to TRBJ2-7; tentatively, D is TRBD1 (5 bases). CDR1 and CDR2 from the germline V gene are SGHRS and YFSETQ. Between the trimmed V and J ends, which lost 0 bases and 6 bases, there was a span of 13 bases. This CDR3 spans 14 amino acids. The CDR3 loop reads CASSLALGQPEQYF. The CDR3 region has the DNA TGCGCCAGCAGCTTGGCATTGGGGCAACCCGAGCAGTACTTC.

The chain combines TRBV11-2 with TRBJ1-2; a weak D match, TRBD1 (6 bases). V was trimmed by 4 bases and J by 3 bases, leaving 21 bases between them. Germline CDR1 is SGHAT and CDR2 is FQNNGV. The CDR3 spans 17 residues. CDR3 sequence: CASSYRTASVPYYGYTF. The CDR3 nucleotides are TGTGCCAGCAGCTACCGGACAGCCTCCGTGCCTTACTATGGCTACACCTTC.

In its sample, this clonotype was seen a few times. The rearrangement links TRBV7-2 to TRBJ2-5; 10 bases match TRBD2. The end of the DNA fits TRBJ2-7 better, so the J call may be wrong. The CDR3 length is 15 residues. In germline, CDR1 is SGHTA, CDR2 FQGNSA. The CDR3 DNA is TGTGCCAGCAGCCCCGACAGACTAGCGGGCCTCGAGCAGTACTTC. It translates to CASSPDRLAGLEQYF.

This clonotype was found many times. The chain joins TRBV2 to TRBJ2-3; perhaps TRBD2 as D (5 bases). CDR1 and CDR2 (germline): SNHLY, FYNNEI. CDR3 length equals 11 residues. Trimming shortened V by 6 bases and J by 4 bases, and 5 bases separated the two germline ends. For the CDR3, the DNA is TGTGCCAGCAGACTAGCAGATACGCAGTATTTT. The encoded protein is CASRLADTQYF.

The chain employs TRBV14 and TRBJ2-7; D is unclear. The J call may be wrong; the DNA end is better matched by TRBJ2-5. This CDR3 contains 12 residues. Germline values: CDR1 SGHDN, CDR2 FVKESK. The CDR3 spells CASSQGFETQYF. CDR3 nucleotides: TGTGCCAGCAGCCAAGGTTTTGAGACCCAGTACTTC.

The gene calls are TRBV7-2 and TRBJ2-5; TRBD2 matches 13 bases. This CDR3 is 16 amino acids long. V shed 5 bases, J shed 6 bases, and the junction held 9 bases outside the gene matches. Germline values: CDR1 SGHTA, CDR2 FQGNSA. CDR3: CASSAQGLAGDQTQYF. The CDR3 DNA reads as TGTGCCAGCAGCGCCCAAGGACTAGCGGGGGACCAGACCCAGTACTTC.

This clonotype was seen many times. The germline gene is not matched at one end of the junction; a read error may be the cause. V gene TRBV7-2 combines with J gene TRBJ2-6; D is uncertain. Germline CDR1 is SGHTA and CDR2 is FQGNSA. This CDR3 is built from 15 residues. In DNA, the CDR3 is TGTGCCAGCAGTTTAGTGAGCTCTGGGGCCAACGTCCTGACTTTC. Encoded protein: CASSLVSSGANVLTF.

The CDR3 here is CASSQLGTVDNEQFF. The CDR3, as DNA: TGCGCCAGCAGCCAATTGGGGACAGTTGACAATGAGCAGTTCTTC. The chain has TRBV4-1 and TRBJ2-1; 7 nucleotides match TRBD1. The V gene end was trimmed by 2 bases and the J gene end by 5 bases; junction bases not matched to a gene: 6. This CDR3 region has 15 residues. Germline V gene sequence: CDR1 MGHRA, CDR2 YSYEKL.

The chain recombines TRBV10-3 with TRBJ1-1; D not certain. Deletions cut 8 bases from V and 1 base from J, with 11 bases between. The CDR3 runs to 13 residues. CDR1 and CDR2 from the germline V gene are ENHRY and SYGVKD. The CDR3: CAISPQANTEAFF. The DNA for the CDR3 is TGTGCCATCTCTCCACAAGCGAACACTGAAGCTTTCTTT.

This clonotype has just a few counts. The gene calls are TRBV15 and TRBJ1-4, with a tentative D call TRBD1 (5 bases). The germline CDR1 and CDR2 sequences are LNHNV and YYDKDF (reference sequence). The CDR3 totals 14 residues. V lost 3 bases to trimming and J lost 5 bases, with 10 bases between them. CDR3 DNA sequence: TGTGCCACCAGCAGCGGCAGGGTAAATGAAAAACTGTTTTTT. This sequence encodes CATSSGRVNEKLFF. Complete variable domain (other parts from reference TRBV15 and TRBJ1-4): DAMVIQNPRYQVTQFGKPVTLSCSQTLNHNVMYWYQQKSSQAPKLLFHYYDKDFNNEADTPDNFQSRRPNTSFCFLDIRSPGLGDTAMYLCATSSGRVNEKLFFGSGTQLSVL.

V usage is TRBV27 and J usage is TRBJ2-7; D is perhaps TRBD1 or TRBD2 (5 bases each). V was shortened by 4 bases and J by 0 bases, with 16 bases between the two germline ends. Germline values: CDR1 MNHEY, CDR2 SMNVEV (reference sequence). CDR3 length: 16 residues. CDR3 residues: CASSSRGRGLSYEQYF. CDR3 DNA: TGTGCCAGCAGTTCAAGGGGCCGGGGCCTCTCCTACGAGCAGTACTTC.

In regard to this clonotype: A much more abundant neighbour one base away suggests this may be a read error. The rearrangement uses TRBV4-1 and TRBJ2-7; 10 bases align to TRBD2. CDR3 length: 16 residues. The J segment lost 3 bases and the V segment lost 5 bases, leaving 10 bases of the junction unmatched. The germline V gene encodes CDR1 MGHRA and CDR2 YSYEKL. This CDR3 is CASSAFASGSGYEQYF. CDR3 nucleotide sequence: TGCGCCAGCAGCGCCTTCGCTAGCGGGAGTGGCTACGAGCAGTACTTC.

V and J are TRBV20-1 and TRBJ2-1; 10 nucleotides line up with TRBD2. Looked up from germline, CDR1 is DFQATT and CDR2 is SNEGSKA (reference sequence). After removal of 0 bases from V and 6 bases from J, the junction contained 11 bases not matched to a gene. The CDR3 has 17 amino acids. The CDR3 sequence is CSARDRESGRALNEQFF. DNA of the CDR3: TGCAGTGCTAGAGATAGAGAAAGCGGGAGGGCCCTCAATGAGCAGTTCTTC.

This clonotype occurred a few times. The V gene is TRBV7-2, the J gene TRBJ2-1; 7 positions match TRBD2. Looked up from germline, CDR1 is SGHTA and CDR2 is FQGNSA. J gave up 15 bases and V 5 bases, and 16 bases lay outside the gene matches. This CDR3 is built from 14 residues. CDR3 amino acids: CASSGEGTTNRVFF. CDR3 DNA: TGTGCCAGCAGCGGCGAGGGGACTACCAACCGGGTGTTCTTC. The full variable domain, with the rest looked up from reference TRBV7-2 and TRBJ2-1, is GAGVSQSPSNKVTEKGKDVELRCDPISGHTALYWYRQSLGQGLEFLIYFQGNSAPDKSGLPSDRFSAERTGGSVSTLTIQRTQQEDSAVYLCASSGEGTTNRVFFGPGTRLTVL.

J is TRBJ2-3 and V is TRBV29-1; the match to TRBD2 covers 9 bases. This CDR3 region has 15 residues. V shed 5 bases, J shed 0 bases, and the junction held 6 bases outside the gene matches. Germline V gene sequence: CDR1 SQVTM, CDR2 ANQGSEA. The CDR3 region is CSVLPTSGSTDTQYF. CDR3 in DNA: TGCAGCGTTTTACCGACTAGCGGAAGCACAGATACGCAGTATTTT.

The chain uses TRBV7-2 and TRBJ2-3, with TRBD2 matching 10 bases. V was clipped by 10 bases and J by 1 base; unmatched bases: 8. The CDR3 sequence is 15 residues long. From germline, CDR1 is SGHTA and CDR2 FQGNSA. For the CDR3, the DNA is TGTGCCAAAACCGGAAGCGGGAGGGGCACAGATACGCAGTATTTT. It codes for CAKTGSGRGTDTQYF.

This clonotype came up a few times. The CDR3 protein is CATSREGQGADTQYF. CDR3 nucleotide sequence: TGTGCCACCAGCAGAGAGGGACAGGGGGCAGATACGCAGTATTTT. V usage is TRBV15 and J usage is TRBJ2-3; TRBD1 aligns across 11 bases. The V and J ends lost 0 bases and 4 bases, in that order; junction bases with no gene match: 0. Germline V gene sequence: CDR1 LNHNV, CDR2 YYDKDF (reference sequence). This CDR3 region has 15 residues.

The table lists this clonotype with a few counts. The CDR3 sequence is CASSSHASSGANVLTF. In DNA, the CDR3 is TGTGCCAGCAGCTCCCATGCGAGCTCTGGGGCCAACGTCCTGACTTTC. This chain uses TRBV7-9 with TRBJ2-6; D unclear. The CDR3 has 16 residues. V shed 4 bases and J shed 0 bases, with 10 bases lying between them. Germline V gene lookup returns CDR1 SEHNR and CDR2 FQNEAQ (reference sequence).

The chain carries TRBV12-3 or TRBV12-4 and TRBJ2-4; D gene unclear. Near its end, the DNA agrees better with TRBJ2-7, so the J call may be wrong. This CDR3 is 11 amino acids long. CDR3 sequence (DNA): TGTGCCAGCAGTGGGCCTTTCGAGCAGTACTTC. As protein: CASSGPFEQYF.

This clonotype has a handful of counts. The chain's CDR3 is CSARRMSGANVLTF. CDR3 coding DNA: TGCAGTGCTAGAAGAATGTCTGGGGCCAACGTCCTGACTTTC. The V gene is TRBV20-1, the J gene TRBJ2-6; D unresolved. Trimming took off 2 bases at V and 1 base at J, with 6 bases between the two ends. Per the germline V gene, CDR1 is DFQATT and CDR2 is SNEGSKA (reference sequence). This CDR3 contains 14 residues.

This clonotype has just a few counts. The chain uses TRBV7-8 and TRBJ2-3; D gene unclear. This CDR3 contains 12 residues. Per the germline V gene, CDR1 is SGHVS and CDR2 is FQNEAQ. Trimming pared 5 bases from V and 7 bases from J, leaving 10 bases between. The CDR3: CASSPTVNTQYF. CDR3 sequence (DNA): TGTGCCAGCAGCCCGACGGTAAATACGCAGTATTTT.

The chain couples TRBV12-5 to TRBJ2-1; D gene unclear. The assigned J gene may be wrong: the sequence end matches TRBJ2-7 better. CDR3 size: 12 residues. CDR1 is LGHNT and CDR2 is FRNRAP in the germline V gene. CDR3 amino acids: CASGLLPNEQYF. CDR3 DNA: TGTGCTAGTGGTTTATTACCCAATGAGCAGTACTTC.